This T cell receptor (beta chain) was retrieved from a study of T cell responses to AZD1222 COVID-19 vaccine. Researchers grouped second doses given at about 4 or about 12 weeks into one pool. Findings and caveats of the study: Spike as a whole was targeted by vaccine-associated CD4 TCRs, dominant at 160-218 and 743-854. Baseline seropositivity occurred in only a handful of AZD1222 recipients. Close to half of spike-specific TCRs reportedly recognize unmutated variant regions.

On this clone itself: Its antigen is currently unknown.

V trimming: 6 bases; J trimming: 0 bases; junction bases outside the gene matches: 11. In germline, CDR1 is WNHNN, CDR2 SYGVQD (reference sequence). The CDR3 is made up of 18 amino acids. Only in-frame clones appear in the TCRdb table, and some are missing; sequencing was by immunoSEQ multiplex PCR. The sample has tens of thousands of clones; roughly 84% are singletons. The input for sequencing was peripheral blood, taken 28 days after the second AZD1222 dose. The TCR originated in an adult who received the AZD1222 COVID-19 vaccine. This rearrangement joins TRBV10-1 to TRBJ2-2, with TRBD1 matching 9 bases. The CDR3 region has the DNA TGCGCCAGCAGCGGGACAGGGAGGCGAGGCGCGAACACCGGGGAGCTGTTTTTT. Its translation: CASSGTGRRGANTGELFF.